The T cell receptor (beta chain) under discussion was sequenced for a study of T-cell reconstitution after alpha-beta-depleted transplantation in children. As to this clonotype: The antigen remains unidentified.

Construction of the TCRbeta library involved unique molecular identifiers. TCRdb fed the PCR reads into MiXCR, producing one record per CDR3 protein. The table shows 600,000 to 800,000 distinct CDR3 sequences, with 13% occurring only once. General study points: Newly generated T cells supplied most T-cell counts and diversity one year post-transplant. Two months or so post-transplant, alpha-beta T cells reportedly derived from several hundred expanded graft clones.

The clonotype was recovered from a girl aged 2 to 10 with congenital amegakaryocytic thrombocytopenia, due to receive a stem cell transplant. The input for sequencing was PBMCs, taken before TCRalphabeta/CD19-depleted stem cell transplant.

Here the CDR3 DNA reads TGTGCCAGCAGCTCCTCTTATGTGGCGGGGGGATACAATGAGCAGTTCTTC. It specifies CASSSSYVAGGYNEQFF. The V call is TRBV7-2, the J call TRBJ2-1; 8 positions match TRBD2. The CDR3 is 17 amino acids. V was pared by 4 bases and J by 4 bases, with 12 bases of the junction left unmatched. In germline, CDR1 is SGHTA, CDR2 FQGNSA. Drawing the rest from reference TRBV7-2 and TRBJ2-1, the complete variable domain is GAGVSQSPSNKVTEKGKDVELRCDPISGHTALYWYRQSLGQGLEFLIYFQGNSAPDKSGLPSDRFSAERTGGSVSTLTIQRTQQEDSAVYLCASSSSYVAGGYNEQFFGPGTRLTVL.